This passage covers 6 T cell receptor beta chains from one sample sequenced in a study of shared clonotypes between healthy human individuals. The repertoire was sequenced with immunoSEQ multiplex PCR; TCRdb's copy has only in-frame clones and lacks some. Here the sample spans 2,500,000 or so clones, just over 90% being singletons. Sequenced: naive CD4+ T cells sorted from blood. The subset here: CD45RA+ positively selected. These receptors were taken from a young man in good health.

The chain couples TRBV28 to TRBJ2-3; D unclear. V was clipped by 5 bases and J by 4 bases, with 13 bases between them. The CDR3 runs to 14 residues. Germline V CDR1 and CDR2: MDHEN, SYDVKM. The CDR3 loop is CASSATLGPDTQYF. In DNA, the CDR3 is TGTGCCAGCAGTGCTACCCTAGGGCCAGATACGCAGTATTTT.

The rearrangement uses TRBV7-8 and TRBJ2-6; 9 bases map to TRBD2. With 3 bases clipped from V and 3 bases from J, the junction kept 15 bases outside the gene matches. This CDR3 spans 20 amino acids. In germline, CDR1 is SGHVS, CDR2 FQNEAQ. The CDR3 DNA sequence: TGTGCCAGCAGCTTGGGACTAGCAAGTTCCGGGAGCTTTGGGGCCAACGTCCTGACTTTC. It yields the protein CASSLGLASSGSFGANVLTF. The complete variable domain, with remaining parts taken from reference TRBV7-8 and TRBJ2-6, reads GAGVSQSPRYKVAKRGQDVALRCDPISGHVSLFWYQQALGQGPEFLTYFQNEAQLDKSGLPSDRFFAERPEGSVSTLKIQRTQQEDSAVYLCASSLGLASSGSFGANVLTFGAGSRLTVL.

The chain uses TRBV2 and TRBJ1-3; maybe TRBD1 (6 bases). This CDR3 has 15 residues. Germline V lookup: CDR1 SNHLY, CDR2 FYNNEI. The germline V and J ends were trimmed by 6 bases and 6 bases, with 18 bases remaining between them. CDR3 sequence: CASRADSILANTIYF. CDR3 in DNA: TGTGCCAGCAGAGCGGACAGCATACTTGCAAACACCATATATTTT. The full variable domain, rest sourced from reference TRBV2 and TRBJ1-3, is EPEVTQTPSHQVTQMGQEVILRCVPISNHLYFYWYRQILGQKVEFLVSFYNNEISEKSEIFDDQFSVERPDGSNFTLKIRSTKLEDSAMYFCASRADSILANTIYFGEGSWLTVV.

CDR3 bases: TGTGCCAGCAGTGACGGACTAGCGGGAGAGCAGTTCTTC. This gives the protein CASSDGLAGEQFF. The chain recombines TRBV2 with TRBJ2-1, with 12 bases matching TRBD2. J was trimmed by 10 bases and V by 3 bases; bases with no gene match: 1. The CDR3 consists of 13 residues. Germline V gene sequence: CDR1 SNHLY, CDR2 FYNNEI.

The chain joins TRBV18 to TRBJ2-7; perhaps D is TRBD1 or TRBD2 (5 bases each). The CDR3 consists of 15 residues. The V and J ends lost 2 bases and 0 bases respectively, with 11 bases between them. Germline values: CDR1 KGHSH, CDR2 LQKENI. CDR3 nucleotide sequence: TGTGCCAGCTCACCAGGGGGTCCCCTCTCCTACGAGCAGTACTTC. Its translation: CASSPGGPLSYEQYF.

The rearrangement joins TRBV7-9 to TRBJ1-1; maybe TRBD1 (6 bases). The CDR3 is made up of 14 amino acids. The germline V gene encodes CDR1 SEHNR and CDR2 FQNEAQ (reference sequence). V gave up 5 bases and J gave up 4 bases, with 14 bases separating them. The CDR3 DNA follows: TGTGCCAGCAGCCTGGGGGCAGTCCCCACTGAAGCTTTCTTT. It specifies CASSLGAVPTEAFF. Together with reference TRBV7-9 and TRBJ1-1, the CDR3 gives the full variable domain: DTGVSQNPRHKITKRGQNVTFRCDPISEHNRLYWYRQTLGQGPEFLTYFQNEAQLEKSRLLSDRFSAERPKGSFSTLEIQRTEQGDSAMYLCASSLGAVPTEAFFGQGTRLTVV.